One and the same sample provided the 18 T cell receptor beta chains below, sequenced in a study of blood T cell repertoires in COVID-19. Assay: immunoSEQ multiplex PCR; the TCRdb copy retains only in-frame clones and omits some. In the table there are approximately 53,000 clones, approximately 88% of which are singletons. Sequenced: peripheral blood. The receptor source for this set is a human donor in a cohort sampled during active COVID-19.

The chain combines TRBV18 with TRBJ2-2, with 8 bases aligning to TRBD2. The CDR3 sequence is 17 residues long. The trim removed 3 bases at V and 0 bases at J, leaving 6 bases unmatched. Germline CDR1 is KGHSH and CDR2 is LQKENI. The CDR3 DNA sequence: TGTGCCAGCTCACCCCCCGGGGGGGGCCCGAACACCGGGGAGCTGTTTTTT. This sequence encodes CASSPPGGGPNTGELFF.

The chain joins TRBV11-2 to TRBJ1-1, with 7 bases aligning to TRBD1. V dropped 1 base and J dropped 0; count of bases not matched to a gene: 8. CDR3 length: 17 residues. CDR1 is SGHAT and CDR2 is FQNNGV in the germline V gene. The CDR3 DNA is TGTGCCAGCAGCTTAGGGTTTGGGGGACAGCTGAACACTGAAGCTTTCTTT. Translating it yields CASSLGFGGQLNTEAFF.

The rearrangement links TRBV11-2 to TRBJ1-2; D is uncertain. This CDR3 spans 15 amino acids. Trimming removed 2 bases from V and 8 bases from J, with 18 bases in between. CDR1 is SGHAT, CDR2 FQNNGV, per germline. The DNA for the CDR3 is TGTGCCAGCAGCTTATCTCCCGATTCGCTATTAGGCTACACCTTC. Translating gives CASSLSPDSLLGYTF.

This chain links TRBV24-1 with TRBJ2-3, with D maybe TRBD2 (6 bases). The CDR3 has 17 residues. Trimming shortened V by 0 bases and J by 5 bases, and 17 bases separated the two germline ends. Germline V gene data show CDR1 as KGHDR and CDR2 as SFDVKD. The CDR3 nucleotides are TGTGCCACCAGTGATTTGCCGTGGCGGGATCGTGGAGATACGCAGTATTTT. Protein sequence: CATSDLPWRDRGDTQYF.

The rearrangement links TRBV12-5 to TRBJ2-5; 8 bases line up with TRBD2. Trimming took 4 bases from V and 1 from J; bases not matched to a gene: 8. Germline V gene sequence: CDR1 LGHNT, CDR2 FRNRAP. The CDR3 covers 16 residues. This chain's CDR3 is CASGSRGGQTQETQYF. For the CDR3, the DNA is TGTGCTAGTGGTTCACGGGGGGGCCAGACCCAAGAGACCCAGTACTTC.

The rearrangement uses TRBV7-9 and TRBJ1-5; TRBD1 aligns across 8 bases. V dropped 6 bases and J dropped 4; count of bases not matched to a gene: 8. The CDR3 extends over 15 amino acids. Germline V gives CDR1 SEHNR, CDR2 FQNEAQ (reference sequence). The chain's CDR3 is CASSPTGGPNQPQHF. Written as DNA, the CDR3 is TGTGCCAGCAGTCCAACAGGGGGTCCTAATCAGCCCCAGCATTTT.

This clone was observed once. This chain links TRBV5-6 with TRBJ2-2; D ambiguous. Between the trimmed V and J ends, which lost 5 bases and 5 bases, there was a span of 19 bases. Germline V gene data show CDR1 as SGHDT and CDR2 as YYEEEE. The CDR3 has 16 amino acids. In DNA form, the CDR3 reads TGTGCCAGCAGTAACCACGGATTACTATCGACCGGGGAGCTGTTTTTT. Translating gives CASSNHGLLSTGELFF.

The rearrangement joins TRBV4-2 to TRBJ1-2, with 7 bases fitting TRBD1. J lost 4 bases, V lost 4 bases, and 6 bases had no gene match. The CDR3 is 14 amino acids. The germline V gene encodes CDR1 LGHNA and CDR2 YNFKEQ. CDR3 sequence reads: CASSRDSGFYGYTF. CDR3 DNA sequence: TGTGCCAGCAGCCGGGACAGTGGCTTCTATGGCTACACCTTC.

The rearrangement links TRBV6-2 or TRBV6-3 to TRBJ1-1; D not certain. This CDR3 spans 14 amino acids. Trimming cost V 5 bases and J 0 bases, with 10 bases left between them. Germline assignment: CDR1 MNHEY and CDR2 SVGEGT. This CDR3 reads CASSHLTLNTEAFF. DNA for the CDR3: TGTGCCAGCAGTCATCTGACTCTGAACACTGAAGCTTTCTTT.

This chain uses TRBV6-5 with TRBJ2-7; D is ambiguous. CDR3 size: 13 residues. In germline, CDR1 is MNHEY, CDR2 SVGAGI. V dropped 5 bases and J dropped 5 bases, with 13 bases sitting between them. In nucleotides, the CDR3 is TGTGCCAGCAGTCCCCCCGCGGCCCACGAGCAGTACTTC. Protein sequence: CASSPPAAHEQYF.

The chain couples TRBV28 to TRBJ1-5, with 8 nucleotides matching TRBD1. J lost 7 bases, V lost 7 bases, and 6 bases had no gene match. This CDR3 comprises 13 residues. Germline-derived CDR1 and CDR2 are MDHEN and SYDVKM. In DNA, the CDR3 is TGTGCCAGCACGGGACAGGCGGGACAGCCCCAGCATTTT. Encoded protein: CASTGQAGQPQHF.

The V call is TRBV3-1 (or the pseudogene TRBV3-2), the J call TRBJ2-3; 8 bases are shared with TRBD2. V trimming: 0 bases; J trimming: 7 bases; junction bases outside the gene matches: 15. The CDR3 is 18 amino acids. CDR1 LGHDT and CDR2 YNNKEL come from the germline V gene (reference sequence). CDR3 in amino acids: CASSQETIRAGAVNTQYF. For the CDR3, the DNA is TGTGCCAGCAGCCAAGAAACTATTCGAGCGGGAGCGGTGAATACGCAGTATTTT.

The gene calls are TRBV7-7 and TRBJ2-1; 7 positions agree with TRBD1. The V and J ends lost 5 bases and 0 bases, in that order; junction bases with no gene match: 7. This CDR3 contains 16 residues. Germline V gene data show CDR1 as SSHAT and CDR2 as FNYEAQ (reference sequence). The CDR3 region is CASSPSGQSSYNEQFF. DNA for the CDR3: TGTGCCAGCAGCCCATCGGGACAGAGCTCCTACAATGAGCAGTTCTTC.

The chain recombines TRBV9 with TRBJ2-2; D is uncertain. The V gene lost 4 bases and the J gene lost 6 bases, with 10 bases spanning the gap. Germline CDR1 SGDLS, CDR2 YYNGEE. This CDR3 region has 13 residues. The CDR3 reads CASSFRGSGELFF. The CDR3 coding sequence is TGTGCCAGCAGCTTCCGAGGTTCCGGGGAGCTGTTTTTT.

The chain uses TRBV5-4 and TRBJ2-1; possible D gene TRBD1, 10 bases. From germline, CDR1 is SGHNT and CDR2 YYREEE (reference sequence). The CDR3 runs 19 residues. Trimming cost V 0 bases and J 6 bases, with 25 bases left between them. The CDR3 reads CASSLGQGAYSGRRNEQFF. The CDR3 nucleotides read TGTGCCAGCAGCTTGGGACAGGGGGCGTACAGCGGGAGGCGCAATGAGCAGTTCTTC.

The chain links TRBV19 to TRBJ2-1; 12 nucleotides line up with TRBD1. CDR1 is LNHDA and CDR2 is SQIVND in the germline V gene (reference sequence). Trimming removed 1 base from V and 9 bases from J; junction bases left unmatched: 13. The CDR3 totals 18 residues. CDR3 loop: CASSIAGTGGFTVGEQFF. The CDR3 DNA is TGTGCCAGTAGTATAGCTGGGACAGGGGGCTTTACCGTGGGTGAGCAGTTCTTC.

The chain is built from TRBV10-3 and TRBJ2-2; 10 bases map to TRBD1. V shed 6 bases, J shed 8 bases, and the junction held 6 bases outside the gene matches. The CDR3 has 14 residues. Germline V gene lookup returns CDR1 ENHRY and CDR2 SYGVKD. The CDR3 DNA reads TGTGCCATCAGAAAGACAGGGGGCTTAGGGGAGCTGTTTTTT. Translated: CAIRKTGGLGELFF.

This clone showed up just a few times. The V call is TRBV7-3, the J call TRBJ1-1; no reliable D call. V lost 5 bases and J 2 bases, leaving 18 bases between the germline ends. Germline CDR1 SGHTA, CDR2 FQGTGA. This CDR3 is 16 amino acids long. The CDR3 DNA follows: TGTGCCAGCAGCCGACTGGCCGTTGATGTTAACACTGAAGCTTTCTTT. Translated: CASSRLAVDVNTEAFF.